This paragraph reports one T cell receptor (beta chain). Its antigen is unknown. Within one base of it there is no much larger clone, and no base qualities were kept. One collaborating source in Seattle enrolled patients while the patients were actively infected and followed the patients over time throughout the course of disease. The collaborating institutions used their own protocols to collect whole blood in K2EDTA tubes. For TCRbeta analysis, collaborator samples were shipped as frozen whole blood, as isolated PBMCs, or as DNA extracted from either sample type. The record originates from a study of blood T cell repertoires in COVID-19 (dated by TCRdb to 2018 to 2020). Background for the entire study: Collaborator samples came from the United States, Italy and Spain and covered acute and convalescent phases of COVID-19. The prospective study material was composed of cDNA or gDNA derived from T cells, B-cell-depleted T cells, or PBMCs. Subjects who had been exposed to COVID-19, were actively infected with it, or had recovered from it provided the deeply sampled blood TCRbeta repertoires that made up the dataset. The repertoires were released in a freely available public database intended as a resource for research on the immune response to SARS-CoV-2. The samples were drawn from two sources: the first 160 participants of the ongoing ImmuneRACE study, and 950 to 1,500 subjects contributed by 6 global collaborators. Nearly every sample came with metadata listing a de-identified subject ID, COVID-19 status, age in years and sex. Where available, HLA class I and class II types were obtained from metadata supplied by the sample provider rather than from assay-based typing. Results and caveats for the whole study, not just this receptor: The quantity of clinical and demographic metadata differed by source and by participant and was supplied without curation.

The immunoSEQ Assay, a bias-controlled multiplex PCR, was used to amplify TCRbeta CDR3 regions from genomic DNA. For the original study's pipeline: The number of nucleated cells in each sample was estimated by amplification of reference gene primers within the assay. Sequence reads were collapsed and filtered to measure the absolute abundance of every unique TCRbeta CDR3 rearrangement. Productive Simpson clonality was computed per sample as the square root of Simpson's diversity index over productive rearrangements. TCRdb provides this immuneACCESS table in a form limited to in-frame rearrangements. Some clones are lacking; in checked studies, under half of them reflect an unresolved V gene, and why the rest are absent is not known. That table is the source of V, J and clone size, and D and trimming were worked out from the DNA. This sample lists about 200,000 clones; about 88% were detected once. The top ten constitute about a sixth of the sample.

The CDR3 covers 15 residues, taking in both the cysteine and the phenylalanine. The read is trimmed to its CDR3 DNA, 45 bases read in frame from base 1. V is clipped by 4 bases and J by 0 bases, and the sequence between their germline boundaries is 10 bases long. CDR1 and CDR2 are read off the germline V gene as MNHEY and SVGEGT. The rearrangement combines TRBV6-2 or TRBV6-3 with TRBJ1-5; the D gene is perhaps TRBD1, from 5 matching bases. Sequenced input: peripheral blood. The TCR sequence derives from a man aged 50-60 years with COVID-19, enrolled during active disease. At the DNA level, the sequence is TGTGCCAGCAGTTGGACGGACAATAGCAATCAGCCCCAGCATTTT. It encodes CASSWTDNSNQPQHF.